This entry lists 29 T cell receptor beta chains sequenced from one sample in a study of blood T cells in healthy people across ages. A sample-barcoded 5' primer and a J-beta primer mix were used in a second PCR of about 7 to 12 cycles. TCRdb reprocessed the 5' RACE reads via MiXCR and lists one record per CDR3 protein. The sample holds about 780,000 distinct CDR3 sequences, approximately 65% seen once. The material sequenced was blood. These receptors all stem from a man aged 25-40 years in good health.

This clonotype has a single count. This chain links TRBV6-2 or TRBV6-3 with TRBJ2-5; D not certain. The end of the DNA is better explained by TRBJ2-7, so the J call may be wrong. This CDR3 contains 11 residues. Germline V lookup: CDR1 MNHEY, CDR2 SVGEGT. CDR3 in DNA: TGTGCCAGCAGTTACCCGTACGAGCAGTACTTC. Translation gives CASSYPYEQYF.

The V and J genes are TRBV12-3 or TRBV12-4 and TRBJ2-3, with no clear D. Trimming took off 5 bases at V and 0 bases at J, with 15 bases between the two ends. The CDR3 length is 16 residues. The CDR3: CASSPGWAVSTDTQYF. The CDR3 DNA sequence: TGTGCCAGCAGTCCCGGGTGGGCGGTTAGCACAGATACGCAGTATTTT.

The chain employs TRBV4-3 and TRBJ2-3; D remains ambiguous. The germline V gene encodes CDR1 LGHNA and CDR2 YSLEER. This CDR3 comprises 13 residues. Trimming stripped 1 base from V and 5 bases from J, with 7 bases between. CDR3 sequence reads: CASSQARRDTQYF. The CDR3 DNA is TGCGCCAGCAGCCAAGCCCGGAGAGATACGCAGTATTTT.

This chain connects TRBV9 to TRBJ2-7; 7 bases fit TRBD1. Looked up from germline, CDR1 is SGDLS and CDR2 is YYNGEE. With 7 bases clipped from V and 7 bases from J, the junction kept 20 bases outside the gene matches. This CDR3 contains 16 residues. The DNA of the CDR3 is TGTGCCAGCGGCGCCCCCAGACAGGGATCTTGGGATGAGCAGTACTTC. As protein: CASGAPRQGSWDEQYF.

CDR3 bases: TGTGCCAGCAGTTTGTCGGCGGGGGGAGAGACCCAGTACTTC. It translates to CASSLSAGGETQYF. The V gene is TRBV12-3 or TRBV12-4, the J gene TRBJ2-5; 8 nucleotides align to TRBD2. V shed 3 bases, J shed 4 bases, and the junction held 4 bases outside the gene matches. The CDR3 spans 14 residues.

This clonotype was counted a single time. V gene TRBV5-1 combines with J gene TRBJ2-5; D possibly corresponds to TRBD2 (5 bases). Between the trimmed V and J ends, which lost 6 bases and 5 bases, there was a span of 17 bases. The germline V gene encodes CDR1 SGHRS and CDR2 YFSETQ. The CDR3 loop spans 14 amino acids. Here the CDR3 DNA reads TGCGCCAGCACCTTTGGAGGCTCGTTTGAGACCCAGTACTTC. It yields the protein CASTFGGSFETQYF.

The chain uses TRBV10-3 and TRBJ2-1; TRBD2 might be the D (5 bases). Germline-derived CDR1 and CDR2 are ENHRY and SYGVKD. Trimming stripped 3 bases from V and 7 bases from J, with 16 bases between. The CDR3 extends over 15 amino acids. The CDR3 spells CAISEREYQSNEQFF. CDR3 nucleotide sequence: TGTGCCATCAGTGAAAGGGAGTATCAAAGTAATGAGCAGTTCTTC.

This chain's CDR3 is CASSVVPSGRETQYF. The CDR3 nucleotides read TGTGCCAGCAGCGTAGTGCCAAGCGGCAGGGAGACCCAGTACTTC. The gene calls are TRBV9 and TRBJ2-5; D is perhaps TRBD2 (5 bases). The ends were cut back, 0 bases at V and 5 bases at J, with 14 bases in the middle. Germline CDR1 reads SGDLS; CDR2 reads YYNGEE. The CDR3 covers 15 residues.

This clonotype appeared a few times. This chain connects TRBV7-3 to TRBJ2-1, with D possibly being TRBD2 (5 bases). Trimming took off 2 bases at V and 9 bases at J, with 14 bases between the two ends. Looked up from germline, CDR1 is SGHTA and CDR2 is FQGTGA. CDR3 size: 14 residues. CDR3 in amino acids: CASSLFLGGSEQFF. The CDR3 DNA is TGTGCCAGCAGCTTATTCTTAGGAGGAAGTGAGCAGTTCTTC.

In this sample, this clonotype turned up a few times. This CDR3 is CASSVAGTTSYEQYF. In DNA form, the CDR3 reads TGTGCCAGCAGCGTAGCGGGGACAACCTCCTACGAGCAGTACTTC. This rearrangement joins TRBV9 to TRBJ2-7; possible D gene TRBD1, 6 bases. The CDR3 sequence is 15 residues long. The germline V gene encodes CDR1 SGDLS and CDR2 YYNGEE. Trimming pared 0 bases from V and 0 bases from J, leaving 10 bases between.

The chain couples TRBV6-5 to TRBJ2-5; 7 bases are shared with TRBD1. The end of the DNA fits TRBJ2-7 better, so the J call may be wrong. Germline CDR1 reads MNHEY; CDR2 reads SVGAGI. CDR3 length: 14 residues. The CDR3 sequence: CASSRDRQTHEQYF. CDR3 coding DNA: TGTGCCAGCAGCCGGGACAGACAAACACACGAGCAGTACTTC.

This rearrangement joins TRBV3-1 to TRBJ1-2; the match to TRBD1 covers 9 bases. The V gene's germline CDR1 is LGHDT and CDR2 YNNKEL (reference sequence). Trimming at V came to 4 bases and at J to 6 bases, leaving 12 bases not matched to a gene. The CDR3 is made up of 16 amino acids. The CDR3 loop reads CASSLNSQGARNGYTF. The CDR3 DNA follows: TGTGCCAGCAGCCTCAACTCACAGGGGGCGAGGAATGGCTACACCTTC. The full variable domain, in which reference TRBV3-1 and TRBJ1-2 provide the parts outside the CDR3, is DTAVSQTPKYLVTQMGNDKSIKCEQNLGHDTMYWYKQDSKKFLKIMFSYNNKELIINETVPNRFSPKSPDKAHLNLHINSLELGDSAVYFCASSLNSQGARNGYTFGSGTRLTVV.

This sequence joins TRBV29-1 and TRBJ2-3; possibly TRBD2 for D (6 bases). The length of the CDR3 is 14 residues. Germline CDR1 reads SQVTM; CDR2 reads ANQGSEA. Trimming pared 0 bases from V and 5 bases from J, leaving 12 bases between. The CDR3 protein is CSVEDHGRRDTQYF. In nucleotides, the CDR3 is TGCAGCGTTGAAGATCATGGGAGGAGAGATACGCAGTATTTT.

The chain couples TRBV9 to TRBJ2-3; the match to TRBD2 covers 12 bases. The trim removed 3 bases at V and 5 bases at J, leaving 10 bases unmatched. The CDR3 extends over 17 amino acids. Germline loops: CDR1 SGDLS, CDR2 YYNGEE. CDR3 in amino acids: CASSADASGGAVDTQYF. In nucleotides, the CDR3 is TGTGCCAGCAGCGCCGACGCTAGCGGGGGGGCCGTAGATACGCAGTATTTT.

The rearrangement uses TRBV4-2 and TRBJ2-7, with D possibly matching TRBD2 (6 bases). CDR1 is LGHNA, CDR2 YNFKEQ, per germline. The length of the CDR3 is 17 residues. V was cut by 4 bases and J by 2 bases, with 21 bases left in between. This chain's CDR3 is CASSPTITGTYTYEQYF. In DNA form, the CDR3 reads TGTGCCAGCAGCCCTACGATCACCGGGACTTACACCTACGAGCAGTACTTC.

About this clonotype: At one boundary the junction diverges from the germline segment, which might be a read error. The chain uses TRBV7-9 and TRBJ2-7, with D perhaps assigned TRBD1 or TRBD2 (5 bases each). The germline V gene encodes CDR1 SEHNR and CDR2 FQNEAQ (reference sequence). The CDR3 extends over 15 amino acids. This CDR3 reads CASSRPGTVAYEQYF. The CDR3 DNA reads as TGTGCCAGCAGCCGTCCCGGGACGGTGGCCTATGAGCAGTACTTC.

J is TRBJ1-2 and V is TRBV30, with TRBD1 matching 7 bases. The V segment lost 2 bases and the J segment 8 bases; nucleotides outside the gene matches: 5. Germline V CDR1 and CDR2: GTSNPN, SVGIG (reference sequence). CDR3 length equals 12 residues. CDR3 sequence reads: CAWSRQGWGYTF. For the CDR3, the DNA is TGTGCCTGGAGTCGACAGGGCTGGGGCTACACCTTC.

The DNA for the CDR3 is TGCGCCAGGGGCCTCGAGCAGTACTTC. Translation gives CARGLEQYF. The chain recombines TRBV4-3 with TRBJ2-4; D gene uncertain. The J call is in doubt because the DNA end fits TRBJ2-7 better. The CDR3 length is 9 residues. Per the germline V gene, CDR1 is LGHNA and CDR2 is YSLEER.

The chain recombines TRBV20-1 with TRBJ2-7; unclear D gene. The germline CDR1 and CDR2 sequences are DFQATT and SNEGSKA (reference sequence). This CDR3 is built from 13 residues. The germline V and J ends were trimmed by 3 bases and 3 bases, with 12 bases remaining between them. CDR3 sequence: CSASSLPGYEQYF. The CDR3 DNA sequence: TGCAGTGCTAGTTCACTGCCGGGCTACGAGCAGTACTTC.

For the CDR3, the DNA is TGTGCCAGCAGTTTTGGGGACGGCAGGGAAGAGACCCAGTACTTC. This translates into CASSFGDGREETQYF. This sequence joins TRBV27 and TRBJ2-7; D is perhaps TRBD1 or TRBD2 (5 bases each). The J call is doubtful: the DNA matches TRBJ2-5 better. The germline CDR1 and CDR2 sequences are MNHEY and SMNVEV (reference sequence). The length of the CDR3 is 15 residues.

CDR3 region: CASSLAHNSPLHF. CDR3 in DNA: TGTGCCAGCAGCTTAGCGCACAATTCACCCCTCCACTTT. The chain links TRBV7-2 to TRBJ1-6; D unclear. Trimming took off 0 bases at V and 7 bases at J, with 4 bases between the two ends. CDR3 length equals 13 residues. Germline V gene sequence: CDR1 SGHTA, CDR2 FQGNSA. Drawing the rest from reference TRBV7-2 and TRBJ1-6, the complete variable domain is GAGVSQSPSNKVTEKGKDVELRCDPISGHTALYWYRQSLGQGLEFLIYFQGNSAPDKSGLPSDRFSAERTGGSVSTLTIQRTQQEDSAVYLCASSLAHNSPLHFGNGTRLTVT.

This clonotype was seen a handful of times. The gene calls are TRBV3-1 and TRBJ2-5, with no clear D. Germline assignment: CDR1 LGHDT and CDR2 YNNKEL (reference sequence). Trimming cost V 2 bases and J 2 bases, with 24 bases left between them. The CDR3 is made up of 19 amino acids. CDR3 in amino acids: CASSQFFRAARGRQETQYF. The CDR3 DNA reads as TGTGCCAGCAGCCAATTTTTTAGGGCAGCGAGAGGTAGACAAGAGACCCAGTACTTC.

The chain uses TRBV5-1 and TRBJ2-2; D possibly matches TRBD1 or TRBD2 (5 bases each). V dropped 0 bases and J dropped 2 bases, with 11 bases sitting between them. The CDR3 runs 16 residues. Germline V lookup: CDR1 SGHRS, CDR2 YFSETQ. Here the CDR3 reads CASSLALGANTGELFF. The DNA for the CDR3 is TGCGCCAGCAGCTTGGCCCTCGGGGCTAACACCGGGGAGCTGTTTTTT.

The rearrangement uses TRBV29-1 and TRBJ2-3, with TRBD1 identical over 7 bases. The CDR3 sequence is 14 residues long. V shed 6 bases and J 0 bases; nucleotides not matched to a gene: 6. Germline CDR1 SQVTM, CDR2 ANQGSEA. The CDR3 protein is CSVSQGISTDTQYF. The DNA for the CDR3 is TGCAGCGTCTCACAGGGGATTAGCACAGATACGCAGTATTTT.

The rearrangement uses TRBV20-1 and TRBJ2-5, with TRBD1 as a possible D gene (5 bases). Germline assignment: CDR1 DFQATT and CDR2 SNEGSKA (reference sequence). The CDR3 totals 12 residues. Trimming pared 4 bases from V and 11 bases from J, leaving 17 bases between. CDR3: CSAKNQGMEQYF. DNA of the CDR3: TGCAGTGCTAAAAATCAGGGAATGGAGCAGTACTTC.

This clonotype was counted a few times. The chain is built from TRBV6-2 or TRBV6-3 and TRBJ2-7, with TRBD1 matching 9 bases. Germline V gene data show CDR1 as MNHEY and CDR2 as SVGEGT. The V and J ends lost 11 bases and 1 base, in that order; junction bases with no gene match: 9. CDR3 length: 14 amino acids. The CDR3 DNA reads TGTGCCCTAGGGGGACAGGGATATTCCTACGAGCAGTACTTC. Its translation is CALGGQGYSYEQYF.

V usage is TRBV9 and J usage is TRBJ2-1; the D gene is possibly TRBD2 (6 bases). This CDR3 region has 13 residues. The germline V gene has CDR1 SGDLS and CDR2 YYNGEE. V was clipped by 6 bases and J by 9 bases, with 16 bases between them. CDR3 DNA sequence: TGTGCCAGCACCGACGGGGCGGGGAGTGAGCAGTTCTTC. Its translation is CASTDGAGSEQFF. Combining the CDR3 with reference TRBV9 and TRBJ2-1 gives the whole variable domain DSGVTQTPKHLITATGQRVTLRCSPRSGDLSVYWYQQSLDQGLQFLIQYYNGEERAKGNILERFSAQQFPDLHSELNLSSLELGDSALYFCASTDGAGSEQFFGPGTRLTVL.

The gene calls are TRBV4-1 and TRBJ2-1, with D possibly TRBD2 on 6 matching bases. V was trimmed by 3 bases and J by 6 bases, leaving 18 bases between them. Germline values: CDR1 MGHRA, CDR2 YSYEKL. There are 16 residues in the CDR3. CDR3 bases: TGCGCCAGCAGCCACCCGGGGGATGCGGGCGGCAATGAGCAGTTCTTC. Its translation: CASSHPGDAGGNEQFF.

J is TRBJ1-2 and V is TRBV28; unclear D gene. In germline, CDR1 is MDHEN, CDR2 SYDVKM. The CDR3 length is 13 residues. V lost 4 bases and J lost 4, with 10 bases in between. The CDR3 DNA sequence: TGTGCCAGCAGTTCCGGGATAGGCTATGGCTACACCTTC. Translating it yields CASSSGIGYGYTF.